Below, one TCR beta chain is given with its context. The entry originates in a study of shared clonotypes between healthy human individuals. Turning to the study itself: Researchers assigned three CD4 naive, three CD4 memory, two CD8 naive and one CD8 memory plate to each donor.

Trimming removed 5 bases from V and 2 bases from J; junction bases left unmatched: 5. This CDR3 is 14 amino acids long. In germline, CDR1 is SGHRS, CDR2 YFSETQ. The protocol was immunoSEQ multiplex PCR, while the TCRdb copy is restricted to in-frame clones and leaves out a portion. There are millions of clones in the sample; roughly 95% occur only once, and 0.13% lies in the top ten. This TCR was sampled from a man between 18 and 35 years old in good health. The V call is TRBV5-1, the J call TRBJ2-7, with 9 positions matching TRBD1. The source material was naive CD4+ T cells sorted from blood. The subset: CD45RA+ positively selected. The CDR3 spells CASRSGTGTYEQYF. CDR3 sequence (DNA): TGCGCCAGCAGATCCGGGACAGGGACCTACGAGCAGTACTTC.